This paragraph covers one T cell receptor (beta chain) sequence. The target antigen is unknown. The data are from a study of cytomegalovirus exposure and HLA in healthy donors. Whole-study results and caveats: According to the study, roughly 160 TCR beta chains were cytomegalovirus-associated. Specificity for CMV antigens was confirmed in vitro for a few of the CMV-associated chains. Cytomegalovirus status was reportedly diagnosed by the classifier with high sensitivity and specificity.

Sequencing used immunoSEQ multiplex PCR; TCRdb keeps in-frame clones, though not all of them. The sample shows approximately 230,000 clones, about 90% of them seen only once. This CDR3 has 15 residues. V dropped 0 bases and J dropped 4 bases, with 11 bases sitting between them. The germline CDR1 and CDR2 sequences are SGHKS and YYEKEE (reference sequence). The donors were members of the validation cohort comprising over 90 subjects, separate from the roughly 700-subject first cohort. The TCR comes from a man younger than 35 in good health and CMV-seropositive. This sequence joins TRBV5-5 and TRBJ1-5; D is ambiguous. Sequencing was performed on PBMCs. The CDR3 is CASSLALSLNQPQHF. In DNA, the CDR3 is TGTGCCAGCAGCTTGGCCCTCAGCCTGAATCAGCCCCAGCATTTT.